These 2 T cell receptor beta chains came from one sample sequenced in a study of OX40 agonist ivuxolimab in advanced cancers. Here immunoSEQ multiplex PCR was the method, and the copy in TCRdb shows in-frame clones only, minus some. The profile shows some 94,000 clones, 91% of them singletons. The source material was CD4+ or CD8+ T cells sorted from blood, sampled in a trial of the OX40 agonist ivuxolimab. These receptor sequences come from an adult with an advanced solid tumor such as melanoma, head and neck, liver or kidney cancer.

This sequence joins TRBV5-1 and TRBJ1-4, with D possibly matching TRBD1 (5 bases). CDR1 SGHRS and CDR2 YFSETQ come from the germline V gene. Trimming removed 3 bases at V and 7 bases at J, with 13 bases between. This CDR3 contains 14 residues. The CDR3, as DNA: TGCGCCAGCAGCTCGTTGGAAGGGGCTGAAAAACTGTTTTTT. Translated, it gives CASSSLEGAEKLFF.

The rearrangement uses TRBV28 and TRBJ1-1; TRBD1 aligns across 7 bases. CDR3 length equals 17 residues. V shed 4 bases and J 1 base; nucleotides not matched to a gene: 12. Germline loops: CDR1 MDHEN, CDR2 SYDVKM. CDR3 DNA sequence: TGTGCCAGCAGTTCCCCCCGGGACAGCCGAAGGAACACTGAAGCTTTCTTT. Translating gives CASSSPRDSRRNTEAFF.